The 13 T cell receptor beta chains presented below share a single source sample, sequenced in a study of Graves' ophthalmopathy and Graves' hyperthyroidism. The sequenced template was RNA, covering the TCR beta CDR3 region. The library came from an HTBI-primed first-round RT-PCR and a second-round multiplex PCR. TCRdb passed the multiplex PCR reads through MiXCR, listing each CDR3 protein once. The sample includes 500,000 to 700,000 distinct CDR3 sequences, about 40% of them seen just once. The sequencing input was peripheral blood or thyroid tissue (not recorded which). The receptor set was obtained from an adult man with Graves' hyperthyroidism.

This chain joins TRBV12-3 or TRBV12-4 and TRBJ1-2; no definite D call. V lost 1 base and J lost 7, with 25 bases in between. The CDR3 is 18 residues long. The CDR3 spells CASSLGTRSQVLVGGYTF. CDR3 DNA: TGTGCCAGCAGTTTAGGGACGCGATCCCAGGTACTGGTTGGTGGCTACACCTTC.

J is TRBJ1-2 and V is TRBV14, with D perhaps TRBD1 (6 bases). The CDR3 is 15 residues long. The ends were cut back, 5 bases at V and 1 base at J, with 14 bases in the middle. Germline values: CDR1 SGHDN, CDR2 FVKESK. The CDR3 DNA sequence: TGTGCCAGCAGCGTGGGAGGGGGGGATAACTATGGCTACACCTTC. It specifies CASSVGGGDNYGYTF.

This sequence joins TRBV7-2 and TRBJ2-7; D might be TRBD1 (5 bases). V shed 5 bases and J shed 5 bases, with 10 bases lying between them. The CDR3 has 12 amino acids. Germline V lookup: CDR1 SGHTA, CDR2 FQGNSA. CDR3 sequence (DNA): TGTGCCAGCAGCATAGGGGTGAACGAGCAGTACTTC. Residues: CASSIGVNEQYF.

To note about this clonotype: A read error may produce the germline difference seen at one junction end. DNA for the CDR3: TGTGCCACCAGTGTAGAGCGGGGTAACAATGAGCAGTACTTC. Its translation: CATSVERGNNEQYF. The J gene is TRBJ2-7, the V gene TRBV6-1; 7 nucleotides match TRBD2. The germline V gene has CDR1 MNHNS and CDR2 SASEGT. This CDR3 has 14 residues.

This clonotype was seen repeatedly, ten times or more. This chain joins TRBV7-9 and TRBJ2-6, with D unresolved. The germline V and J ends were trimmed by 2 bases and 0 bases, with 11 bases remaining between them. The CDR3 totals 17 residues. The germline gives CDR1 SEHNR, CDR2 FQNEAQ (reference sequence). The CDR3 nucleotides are TGTGCCAGCAGCTTAAGGGCAGGTTTCTCTGGGGCCAACGTCCTGACTTTC. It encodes CASSLRAGFSGANVLTF.

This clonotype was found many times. The CDR3 sequence: CASSQAEDTGAYEQYF. For the CDR3, the DNA is TGCGCCAGCAGCCAAGCTGAAGATACAGGGGCCTACGAGCAGTACTTC. The chain joins TRBV4-1 to TRBJ2-7, with TRBD1 matching 7 bases. The CDR3 is 16 residues long. V lost 1 base to trimming and J lost 2 bases; unmatched junction nucleotides: 8. Germline V lookup: CDR1 MGHRA, CDR2 YSYEKL.

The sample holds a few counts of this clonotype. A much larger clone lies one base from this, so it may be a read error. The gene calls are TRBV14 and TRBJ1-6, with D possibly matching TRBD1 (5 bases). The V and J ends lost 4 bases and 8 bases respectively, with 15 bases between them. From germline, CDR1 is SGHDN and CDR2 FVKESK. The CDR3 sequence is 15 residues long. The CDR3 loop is CASSRLGVGDSPLHF. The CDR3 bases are TGTGCCAGCAGCCGACTGGGGGTAGGTGATTCACCCCTCCACTTT.

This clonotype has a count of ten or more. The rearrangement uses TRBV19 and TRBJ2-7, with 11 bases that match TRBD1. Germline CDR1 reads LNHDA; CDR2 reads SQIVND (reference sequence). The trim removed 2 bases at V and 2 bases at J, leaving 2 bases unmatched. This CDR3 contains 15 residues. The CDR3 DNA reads TGTGCCAGTAGTATAACGGGACAGGGGGCCTACGAGCAGTACTTC. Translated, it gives CASSITGQGAYEQYF.

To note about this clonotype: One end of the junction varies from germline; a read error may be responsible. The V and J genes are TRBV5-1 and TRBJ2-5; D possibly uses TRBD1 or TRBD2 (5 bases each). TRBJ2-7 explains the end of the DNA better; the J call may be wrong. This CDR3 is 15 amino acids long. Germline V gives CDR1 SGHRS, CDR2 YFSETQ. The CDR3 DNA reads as TGTGCCAGCAGCGAGGGCAGGGAAGGCTCCTACGAGCAGTACTTC. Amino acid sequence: CASSEGREGSYEQYF.

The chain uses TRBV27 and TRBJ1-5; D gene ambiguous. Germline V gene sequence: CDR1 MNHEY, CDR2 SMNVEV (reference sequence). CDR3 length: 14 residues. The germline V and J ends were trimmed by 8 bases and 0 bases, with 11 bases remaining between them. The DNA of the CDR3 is TGTGCCAGCCGATCAGATTATAGCAATCAGCCCCAGCATTTT. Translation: CASRSDYSNQPQHF.

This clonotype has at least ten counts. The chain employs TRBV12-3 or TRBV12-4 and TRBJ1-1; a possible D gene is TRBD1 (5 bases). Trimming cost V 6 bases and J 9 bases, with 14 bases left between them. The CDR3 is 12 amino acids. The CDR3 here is CASSAGVHKAFF. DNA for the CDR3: TGTGCCAGCAGCGCGGGGGTCCACAAAGCTTTCTTT.

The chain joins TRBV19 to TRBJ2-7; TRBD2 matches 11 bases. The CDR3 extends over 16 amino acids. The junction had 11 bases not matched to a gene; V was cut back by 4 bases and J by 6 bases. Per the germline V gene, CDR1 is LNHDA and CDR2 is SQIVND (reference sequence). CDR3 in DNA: TGTGCCAGTAGTAAAAAAACTAGCGGGAGTTGGCCCGAGCAGTACTTC. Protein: CASSKKTSGSWPEQYF.

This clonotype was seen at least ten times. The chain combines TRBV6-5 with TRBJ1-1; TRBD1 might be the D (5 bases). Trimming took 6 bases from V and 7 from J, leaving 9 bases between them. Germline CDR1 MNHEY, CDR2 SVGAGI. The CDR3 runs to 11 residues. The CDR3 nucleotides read TGTGCCAGCAGGCAGGGTCTTGAAGCTTTCTTT. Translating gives CASRQGLEAFF.